The 10 T cell receptor beta chains listed next were all sequenced from one sample in a study of control samples from healthy donors and cancer patients. Some clones are missing from TCRdb's copy, which holds only in-frame ones; the method was immunoSEQ multiplex PCR. The sample consists of tens of thousands of clones, approximately 90% of them appearing once. Sequencing input: blood. These receptor sequences come from a woman aged 50 to 65 in good health.

The genes are TRBV5-4 and TRBJ2-7, with D hard to call. The CDR3 spans 13 residues. Germline values: CDR1 SGHNT, CDR2 YYREEE (reference sequence). The V gene lost 3 bases and the J gene lost 5 bases, with 12 bases spanning the gap. The chain's CDR3 is CASSSPLGNEQYF. The DNA for the CDR3 is TGTGCCAGCAGCTCACCCCTGGGGAACGAGCAGTACTTC.

Worth noting for this clone: Distinct nucleotide sequences in the sample also encode this CDR3. This sequence joins TRBV9 and TRBJ2-7; 9 bases line up with TRBD2. Germline assignment: CDR1 SGDLS and CDR2 YYNGEE. The CDR3 length is 15 residues. V lost 0 bases, J lost 2 bases, and 3 bases stayed unmatched. CDR3 region: CASSVGAGGAYEQYF. The CDR3 region has the DNA TGTGCCAGCAGCGTAGGGGCGGGGGGGGCCTACGAGCAGTACTTC. Full variable domain (missing parts from reference TRBV9 and TRBJ2-7): DSGVTQTPKHLITATGQRVTLRCSPRSGDLSVYWYQQSLDQGLQFLIQYYNGEERAKGNILERFSAQQFPDLHSELNLSSLELGDSALYFCASSVGAGGAYEQYFGPGTRLTVT.

CDR3 sequence (DNA): TGTGCCAGCAGACAGGATCTTGAGACGCAGTATTTT. It is translated as CASRQDLETQYF. The V and J genes are TRBV3-1 (or the pseudogene TRBV3-2) and TRBJ2-3; tentative D call: TRBD1 (5 bases). V lost 6 bases to trimming and J lost 9 bases, with 13 bases between them. The CDR3 is 12 residues long. Germline CDR1 and CDR2: LGHDT and YNNKEL (reference sequence).

This chain connects TRBV2 to TRBJ2-2, with 9 bases fitting TRBD2. Germline V gives CDR1 SNHLY, CDR2 FYNNEI. Trimming removed 8 bases from V and 5 bases from J; junction bases left unmatched: 6. The CDR3 spans 14 residues. The CDR3 DNA reads as TGTGCCAGCGGCGGGGGGGCCAGAACCGGGGAGCTGTTTTTT. It specifies CASGGGARTGELFF.

The chain employs TRBV12-5 and TRBJ1-1; D unresolved. CDR1 and CDR2 (germline): LGHNT, FRNRAP. The CDR3 covers 11 residues. Trimming left V 6 bases short and J 5 bases short, with 7 bases between. The CDR3 is CASGPGTEAFF. CDR3 nucleotide sequence: TGTGCTAGTGGCCCCGGTACTGAAGCTTTCTTT. Drawing the rest from reference TRBV12-5 and TRBJ1-1, the complete variable domain is DARVTQTPRHKVTEMGQEVTMRCQPILGHNTVFWYRQTMMQGLELLAYFRNRAPLDDSGMPKDRFSAEMPDATLATLKIQPSEPRDSAVYFCASGPGTEAFFGQGTRLTVV.

The chain couples TRBV3-1 (or the pseudogene TRBV3-2) to TRBJ2-7; D unclear. The CDR3 sequence is 13 residues long. Germline lookup yields CDR1 LGHDT and CDR2 YNNKEL (reference sequence). V was clipped by 1 base and J by 7 bases, with 11 bases between them. CDR3 in amino acids: CASSQVAALEQYF. The DNA of the CDR3 is TGTGCCAGCAGCCAAGTGGCAGCGTTGGAGCAGTACTTC.

The chain carries TRBV5-1 and TRBJ1-1; TRBD1 matches at 7 bases. This CDR3 is 15 amino acids long. Germline-derived CDR1 and CDR2 are SGHRS and YFSETQ. With V trimmed by 3 bases and J by 7 bases, 12 bases remained unmatched. The CDR3 reads CASSSVSTGEVEAFF. As DNA, the CDR3 is TGCGCCAGCAGCTCGGTATCCACAGGGGAAGTTGAAGCTTTCTTT.

V usage is TRBV7-2 and J usage is TRBJ2-2, with a tentative D call TRBD2 (5 bases). Per the germline V gene, CDR1 is SGHTA and CDR2 is FQGNSA. This CDR3 has 15 amino acids. V shed 0 bases and J shed 8 bases, with 13 bases lying between them. The CDR3 loop reads CASSLAQRVSGELFF. CDR3 sequence (DNA): TGTGCCAGCAGCTTAGCCCAGAGGGTATCAGGGGAGCTGTTTTTT.

CDR3 amino acids: CAISESGTVNTIYF. CDR3 nucleotides: TGTGCCATCAGTGAGTCGGGGACAGTAAACACCATATATTTT. The V gene is TRBV10-3, the J gene TRBJ1-3; 7 nucleotides align to TRBD1. Trimming at V came to 0 bases and at J to 6 bases, leaving 2 bases not matched to a gene. In germline, CDR1 is ENHRY, CDR2 SYGVKD. The CDR3 is made up of 14 amino acids.

The CDR3 DNA follows: TGTGCCAGCAGCACAGGGTTGCGTAACATTCAGTACTTC. The encoded protein is CASSTGLRNIQYF. This sequence joins TRBV12-3 or TRBV12-4 and TRBJ2-4, with D tentatively TRBD1 (6 bases). The CDR3 covers 13 residues. The V end was cut by 6 bases, the J end by 7 bases, with 13 bases between.